This is a list of T cell receptor beta chains from one sample in a study of PD-L1 blockade in urothelial cancer. Profiling relied on immunoSEQ multiplex PCR, and the TCRdb table lists in-frame clones only, not all of them. The sample includes some 80,000 clones, just under 85% of them seen just once. The sequencing here drew on PBMCs, taken around atezolizumab (anti-PD-L1) treatment. All receptors come from a man between 40 and 49 years old with urothelial cancer. The CDR3 runs from the conserved cysteine through the conserved F or W. D genes are given only for firm matches. Clone size is shown for a subset of rows, as once, few, many or a class of expanded clone.

clone_size: -; j_call: TRBJ2-7; d_call: TRBD2; v_call: TRBV28; cdr3_aa: CASSLNPQGRILAGPSYEQYF; cdr3_nt: TGTGCCAGCAGTTTAAACCCCCAAGGACGGATTCTAGCGGGACCCTCCTACGAGCAGTACTTC
clone_size: few; j_call: TRBJ2-6; d_call: -; v_call: TRBV9; cdr3_aa: CASSVGLLISGANVLTF; cdr3_nt: TGTGCCAGCAGCGTAGGTTTGCTAATCTCTGGGGCCAACGTCCTGACTTTC
clone_size: -; j_call: TRBJ1-2; d_call: -; v_call: TRBV27; cdr3_aa: CASSDRLYGYTF; cdr3_nt: TGTGCCAGCAGCGACAGACTCTATGGCTACACCTTC
clone_size: -; j_call: TRBJ2-7; d_call: -; v_call: TRBV29-1; cdr3_aa: CSAGQLPYEQYF; cdr3_nt: TGCAGCGCGGGACAACTACCCTACGAGCAGTACTTC
clone_size: -; j_call: TRBJ2-2; d_call: -; v_call: TRBV5-4; cdr3_aa: CASSFIQGTTGELFF; cdr3_nt: TGTGCCAGCAGCTTCATACAGGGAACCACCGGGGAGCTGTTTTTT
clone_size: -; j_call: TRBJ2-5; d_call: -; v_call: TRBV7-2; cdr3_aa: CSAGAGETQYF; cdr3_nt: TGTTCAGCGGGCGCGGGTGAGACCCAGTACTTC
clone_size: -; j_call: TRBJ2-2; d_call: TRBD2; v_call: TRBV7-9; cdr3_aa: CASSAPGGRLSGELFF; cdr3_nt: TGTGCCAGCAGCGCCCCGGGGGGGCGTTTGTCCGGGGAGCTGTTTTTT
clone_size: once; j_call: TRBJ2-5; d_call: TRBD1; v_call: TRBV9; cdr3_aa: CASTYGTGKETQYF; cdr3_nt: TGTGCCAGCACCTACGGGACAGGGAAAGAGACCCAGTACTTC
clone_size: once; j_call: TRBJ1-5; d_call: -; v_call: TRBV7-9; cdr3_aa: CASSLSGPGGQPQHF; cdr3_nt: TGTGCCAGCAGCTTATCGGGACCCGGGGGTCAGCCCCAGCATTTT
clone_size: once; j_call: TRBJ2-1; d_call: -; v_call: TRBV7-9; cdr3_aa: CASTHRDSYNEQFF; cdr3_nt: TGTGCCAGCACTCACAGGGATTCCTACAATGAGCAGTTCTTC
clone_size: -; j_call: TRBJ1-2; d_call: TRBD1; v_call: TRBV27; cdr3_aa: CASSFDRGYYGYTF; cdr3_nt: TGTGCCAGCAGTTTCGACAGGGGGTATTATGGCTACACCTTC
clone_size: -; j_call: TRBJ2-2; d_call: -; v_call: TRBV28; cdr3_aa: CASSFGNTGELFF; cdr3_nt: TGTGCCAGCAGTTTCGGGAACACCGGGGAGCTGTTTTTT
clone_size: -; j_call: TRBJ2-5; d_call: TRBD2; v_call: TRBV7-6; cdr3_aa: CASSLGASGGQETQYF; cdr3_nt: TGTGCCAGCAGCTTAGGTGCTAGCGGGGGGCAAGAGACCCAGTACTTC
clone_size: once; j_call: TRBJ2-1; d_call: TRBD2; v_call: TRBV19; cdr3_aa: CASRSMGSGAEGEQFF; cdr3_nt: TGTGCCAGTAGAAGTATGGGTAGCGGGGCAGAGGGTGAGCAGTTCTTC
clone_size: -; j_call: TRBJ2-1; d_call: -; v_call: TRBV20-1; cdr3_aa: CSARAQDEQFF; cdr3_nt: TGCAGTGCTAGAGCCCAGGATGAGCAGTTCTTC
clone_size: -; j_call: TRBJ1-2; d_call: TRBD1; v_call: TRBV5-1; cdr3_aa: CASSLGTGANYGYTF; cdr3_nt: TGCGCCAGCAGCTTGGGTACAGGGGCTAACTATGGCTACACCTTC
clone_size: once; j_call: TRBJ1-4; d_call: -; v_call: TRBV2; cdr3_aa: CASSGGGIKEKLFF; cdr3_nt: TGTGCCAGCAGTGGGGGGGGGATCAAGGAAAAACTGTTTTTT
clone_size: -; j_call: TRBJ1-5; d_call: TRBD1; v_call: TRBV19; cdr3_aa: CASGTGDGPQHF; cdr3_nt: TGTGCCAGTGGGACAGGGGATGGGCCCCAGCATTTT
clone_size: -; j_call: TRBJ1-3; d_call: TRBD1; v_call: TRBV5-4; cdr3_aa: CASSSGTGQGNTIYF; cdr3_nt: TGTGCCAGCAGCTCCGGGACAGGGCAAGGAAACACCATATATTTT
clone_size: -; j_call: TRBJ1-1; d_call: -; v_call: TRBV28; cdr3_aa: CASSFDRRGTEAFF; cdr3_nt: TGTGCCAGCAGTTTCGACCGGAGAGGCACTGAAGCTTTCTTT
clone_size: -; j_call: TRBJ2-7; d_call: -; v_call: TRBV19; cdr3_aa: CASSTGQEGASEQYF; cdr3_nt: TGTGCCAGTAGTACCGGACAGGAGGGGGCTAGCGAGCAGTACTTC
clone_size: -; j_call: TRBJ1-4; d_call: -; v_call: TRBV28; cdr3_aa: CASGGGAGEKLFF; cdr3_nt: TGTGCCAGCGGGGGGGGTGCTGGTGAAAAACTGTTTTTT
clone_size: -; j_call: TRBJ2-1; d_call: TRBD2; v_call: TRBV19; cdr3_aa: CASSLAGVNNEQFF; cdr3_nt: TGTGCCAGTAGCCTAGCGGGAGTTAACAATGAGCAGTTCTTC